This T cell receptor (beta chain) was captured in a study of graft-versus-host responses after intestinal transplantation. On the study more broadly: Grafts were multivisceral, liver-intestinal, or isolated intestinal. The whole recipient group had anti-thymocyte globulin induction followed by tacrolimus and steroids for two to four years.

On this clone: Antigen specificity is unknown.

Findings and caveats of the study: GvH clones detected in recipient marrow included some appearing first in ileum or blood. Graft-donor T cell macrochimerism in patients accompanied high graft-versus-host to host-versus-graft clonal ratios in allografts.

Repertoires were generated with immunoSEQ multiplex PCR, while TCRdb's copy carries only in-frame clones and drops some. The sample has over 120,000 clones, about 93% seen once. The CDR3 runs 14 residues. CDR1 is SGHNT, CDR2 YYREEE, per germline (reference sequence). Trimming pared 0 bases from V and 6 bases from J, leaving 10 bases between. The receptor's source is a human donor who received an intestinal transplant. The starting material was unstimulated CD4+ T cells sorted from spleen or lymph node cells, obtained before intestinal transplant. The rearrangement links TRBV5-4 to TRBJ2-1; D call uncertain. The CDR3 coding sequence is TGTGCCAGCAGCTTGGGGCCCAATGGCAATGAGCAGTTCTTC. This translates into CASSLGPNGNEQFF.